The TCR beta chain under discussion was sequenced for a study of OX40 agonist ivuxolimab in advanced cancers. Study information: Patients were treated with ivuxolimab, an agonistic anti-OX40 (CD134) antibody. A mean age of around 66 years, range 23 to 79, was recorded, and approximately 80% were male. Broader study findings: A proportion of nonresponders additionally exhibited low normalized T-cell clonal expansion. No determination was made of the antigen specificity of the expanded peripheral T cells.

Comment on this clone: Its antigen is unknown.

The table came from immunoSEQ multiplex PCR; TCRdb's copy has only in-frame clones and leaves some out. The sample consists of around 33,000 clones, over 90% of them appearing once. The CDR3 loop spans 21 amino acids. CDR1 LNHDA and CDR2 SQIVND come from the germline V gene (reference sequence). V lost 1 base and J 1 base, leaving 26 bases between the germline ends. V and J are TRBV19 and TRBJ1-5, with D possibly being TRBD1 (6 bases). The clonotype comes from an adult with an advanced solid tumor such as melanoma, head and neck, liver or kidney cancer. The input for sequencing was CD4+ or CD8+ T cells sorted from blood, taken in a trial of the OX40 agonist ivuxolimab. This chain's CDR3 is CASSIGRRGLSLNWSNQPQHF. The CDR3 DNA sequence: TGTGCCAGTAGTATAGGGAGACGGGGGCTTTCATTGAATTGGAGCAATCAGCCCCAGCATTTT.